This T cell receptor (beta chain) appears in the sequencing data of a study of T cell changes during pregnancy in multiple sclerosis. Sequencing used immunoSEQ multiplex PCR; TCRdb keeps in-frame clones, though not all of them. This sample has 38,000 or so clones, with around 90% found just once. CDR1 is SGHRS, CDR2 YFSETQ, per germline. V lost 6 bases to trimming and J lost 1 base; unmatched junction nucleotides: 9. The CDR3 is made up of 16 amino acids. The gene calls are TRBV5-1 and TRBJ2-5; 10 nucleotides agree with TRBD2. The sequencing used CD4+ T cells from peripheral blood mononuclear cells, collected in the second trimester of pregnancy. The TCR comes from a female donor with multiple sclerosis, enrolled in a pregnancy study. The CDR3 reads CASKAALAGVQETQYF. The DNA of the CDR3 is TGCGCCAGCAAGGCAGCGCTAGCGGGAGTCCAAGAGACCCAGTACTTC.